This T cell receptor (beta chain) was observed in a study of blood T cell repertoires in COVID-19. On the study more broadly: Acute and convalescent COVID-19 samples came from the United States, Italy and Spain. Sample material is recorded as cDNA or gDNA derived from T cells, B-cell-depleted T cells, or PBMCs.

Original methodology: Reference gene primer amplification yielded estimated nucleated cell counts. The repertoire was sequenced with immunoSEQ multiplex PCR; TCRdb's copy has only in-frame clones and lacks some. Clone size and the V and J calls come from that table; the DNA yielded D and trimming. The data contain tens of thousands of clones, roughly 88% of them seen just once; the ten biggest clones take up 12%. CDR1 and CDR2 (germline): ENHRY, SYGVKD. The V and J ends lost 4 bases and 4 bases respectively, with 16 bases between them. The CDR3 is 15 residues long. The specimen was peripheral blood. The receptor was isolated from a man aged 55-75 years with active COVID-19. The chain recombines TRBV10-3 with TRBJ2-5; D may be TRBD1 (6 bases). The CDR3 reads CAISVLQGEGETQYF. DNA of the CDR3: TGTGCCATCAGTGTCTTACAGGGTGAGGGAGAGACCCAGTACTTC.